These 21 T cell receptor beta chains came from one sample sequenced in a study of CD8 T cells in ankylosing spondylitis. A single record per CDR3 protein comes from TCRdb applying MiXCR to the 5' RACE reads. The data show more than 250,000 distinct CDR3 sequences, 6.5% to 10% seen once. Points from the study as a whole: In ankylosing spondylitis blood, a motif of roughly eight highly homologous TCR beta variants appeared characteristic.

Their recognized antigens are unknown. The sequenced sample was blood, either unsorted or a sorted T cell fraction (not recorded which). The receptor source for this set is a male donor with ankylosing spondylitis.

The J gene is TRBJ1-5, the V gene TRBV29-1, with D possibly being TRBD1 (5 bases). The V and J ends lost 4 bases and 3 bases respectively, with 10 bases between them. Per the germline V gene, CDR1 is SQVTM and CDR2 is ANQGSEA. The CDR3 consists of 13 residues. The CDR3 is CSVGLTVNQPQHF. CDR3 DNA sequence: TGCAGCGTTGGTCTGACAGTCAATCAGCCCCAGCATTTT.

This clonotype was recorded many times. This chain links TRBV7-6 with TRBJ2-3; no clear D gene. Germline CDR1 is SGHVS and CDR2 is FNYEAQ. The CDR3 runs 12 residues. The ends were cut back, 1 base at V and 5 bases at J, with 4 bases in the middle. CDR3 in DNA: TGTGCCAGCAGCTTAGTGGGAGATACGCAGTATTTT. Translation gives CASSLVGDTQYF.

V is TRBV19 and J is TRBJ1-4; 9 nucleotides match TRBD1. Losses at the gene ends were 3 bases for V and 7 bases for J; bases not matched to a gene: 3. CDR3 length equals 14 residues. The germline V gene encodes CDR1 LNHDA and CDR2 SQIVND (reference sequence). The CDR3 region has the DNA TGTGCCAGTAGTATCGGGACAGGGCTTGAAAAACTGTTTTTT. Translating gives CASSIGTGLEKLFF.

The CDR3 coding sequence is TGTGCCACCTCCACAGGGGGTGTCTCTGGCTACACCTTC. It encodes CATSTGGVSGYTF. This chain connects TRBV15 to TRBJ1-2; 8 bases are shared with TRBD1. Germline trimming cut 8 bases from V and 7 bases from J; bases unmatched to any gene: 9. The CDR3 is 13 amino acids. From germline, CDR1 is LNHNV and CDR2 YYDKDF (reference sequence).

This clonotype was seen ten or more times. This chain uses TRBV11-2 with TRBJ2-3; D is unclear. V was cut by 1 base and J by 2 bases, with 4 bases left in between. Germline CDR1 is SGHAT and CDR2 is FQNNGV. This CDR3 is 13 amino acids long. As DNA, the CDR3 is TGTGCCAGCAGCTTAGGAACCACAGATACGCAGTATTTT. It translates to CASSLGTTDTQYF.

At least ten counts were recorded for this clonotype. The genes are TRBV20-1 and TRBJ1-6; 7 positions match TRBD1. Per the germline V gene, CDR1 is DFQATT and CDR2 is SNEGSKA (reference sequence). The CDR3 is 14 amino acids. With 5 bases clipped from V and 8 bases from J, the junction kept 9 bases outside the gene matches. CDR3 sequence (DNA): TGCAGTGCTTACGGGACAGACCCTGATTCACCCCTCCACTTT. It yields the protein CSAYGTDPDSPLHF.

The chain joins TRBV25-1 to TRBJ2-7; no clear D gene. Germline V gene sequence: CDR1 MGHDK, CDR2 SYGVNS. The germline V and J ends were trimmed by 6 bases and 2 bases, with 17 bases remaining between them. The CDR3 covers 15 residues. The CDR3 bases are TGTGCCAGCAGGGCCCCCGTAGGGCCACCCTACGAGCAGTACTTC. It is translated as CASRAPVGPPYEQYF.

The sample holds a few counts of this clonotype. The chain employs TRBV14 and TRBJ2-3, with 7 bases identical to TRBD1. CDR3 length: 15 residues. After removal of 4 bases from V and 0 bases from J, the junction contained 4 bases not matched to a gene. The germline V gene has CDR1 SGHDN and CDR2 FVKESK. The CDR3 loop reads CASSPGQSSTDTQYF. The DNA for the CDR3 is TGTGCCAGCAGCCCGGGACAGTCTAGCACAGATACGCAGTATTTT.

V and J are TRBV30 and TRBJ1-4; 7 bases map to TRBD1. CDR1 and CDR2 (germline): GTSNPN, SVGIG (reference sequence). There are 16 residues in the CDR3. V was pared by 3 bases and J by 5 bases, with 12 bases of the junction left unmatched. CDR3: CAWRSIRGLRNEKLFF. CDR3 DNA sequence: TGTGCCTGGAGATCGATAAGGGGGCTTCGCAATGAAAAACTGTTTTTT.

The chain carries TRBV29-1 and TRBJ1-5; perhaps TRBD1 as D (5 bases). V dropped 3 bases and J dropped 6 bases, with 15 bases sitting between them. CDR3 length: 14 residues. CDR1 and CDR2 (germline): SQVTM, ANQGSEA. The CDR3 coding sequence is TGCAGCGTTGACGAGGCAGGGATAGGTCAGCCCCAGCATTTT. Residues: CSVDEAGIGQPQHF.

This clonotype was counted many times. The chain is built from TRBV6-2 or TRBV6-3 and TRBJ1-1, with a tentative D call TRBD1 (5 bases). Germline values: CDR1 MNHEY, CDR2 SVGEGT. The CDR3 spans 12 residues. Trimming shortened V by 2 bases and J by 8 bases, and 9 bases separated the two germline ends. CDR3 loop: CASSYRDGEAFF. As DNA, the CDR3 is TGTGCCAGCAGTTACAGGGACGGAGAAGCTTTCTTT.

This clonotype has a handful of counts. The V and J genes are TRBV5-1 and TRBJ2-5; 10 nucleotides line up with TRBD1. V trimming: 4 bases; J trimming: 4 bases; junction bases outside the gene matches: 10. This CDR3 contains 16 residues. CDR1 and CDR2 (germline): SGHRS, YFSETQ. CDR3 loop: CASSPRPGQGRETQYF. CDR3 sequence (DNA): TGCGCCAGCAGCCCACGACCGGGACAGGGGAGAGAGACCCAGTACTTC.

This clonotype has more than one count but fewer than ten. The genes are TRBV3-1 and TRBJ1-3; 7 positions agree with TRBD1. Per germline, CDR1 LGHDT and CDR2 YNNKEL (reference sequence). The CDR3 totals 13 residues. Trimming removed 0 bases from V and 10 bases from J; junction bases left unmatched: 3. CDR3 protein: CASSQDPGGTIYF. Written as DNA, the CDR3 is TGTGCCAGCAGCCAAGACCCAGGGGGTACCATATATTTT.

This clonotype was seen more than once but under ten times. The chain links TRBV20-1 to TRBJ2-4, with D tentatively TRBD1 or TRBD2 (5 bases each). V lost 6 bases, J lost 2 bases, and 17 bases lay in between. Germline V CDR1 and CDR2: DFQATT, SNEGSKA (reference sequence). CDR3 length: 15 amino acids. CDR3 DNA: TGCAGTGCCATCGGGACCCCAGGAACCAAAAACATTCAGTACTTC. It specifies CSAIGTPGTKNIQYF.

This chain joins TRBV7-2 and TRBJ2-1; 8 bases fit TRBD2. The CDR3 totals 16 residues. Per the germline V gene, CDR1 is SGHTA and CDR2 is FQGNSA. V shed 2 bases and J 4 bases; nucleotides not matched to a gene: 7. CDR3 protein: CASSLKSGSAYNEQFF. The CDR3 DNA follows: TGTGCCAGCAGCTTAAAGAGCGGGAGTGCTTACAATGAGCAGTTCTTC.

This clonotype was detected a few times. Here the CDR3 reads CATSDPGTDTQYF. CDR3 nucleotides: TGTGCCACCAGTGATCCGGGCACAGATACGCAGTATTTT. V is TRBV24-1 and J is TRBJ2-3, with no clear D. CDR1 and CDR2 from the germline V gene are KGHDR and SFDVKD. The CDR3 runs 13 residues. With 3 bases removed from V and 1 base from J, the gap between germline ends came to 4 bases.

This clonotype was observed a handful of times. The chain carries TRBV29-1 and TRBJ1-1, with a weak D call TRBD1 (6 bases). The V gene lost 1 base and the J gene lost 1 base, with 10 bases spanning the gap. The CDR3 spans 14 residues. The germline V gene has CDR1 SQVTM and CDR2 ANQGSEA. The CDR3 sequence is CSVEATGANTEAFF. The CDR3 region has the DNA TGCAGCGTTGAAGCGACAGGCGCGAACACTGAAGCTTTCTTT.

A few counts support this clonotype. The rearrangement joins TRBV12-3 or TRBV12-4 to TRBJ2-7; 7 bases agree with TRBD2. After removal of 6 bases from V and 3 bases from J, the junction contained 8 bases not matched to a gene. CDR3 length: 14 amino acids. The CDR3 here is CASRIPGLNYEQYF. The CDR3 nucleotides read TGTGCCAGCAGGATTCCGGGACTAAACTACGAGCAGTACTTC.

This chain joins TRBV12-3 or TRBV12-4 and TRBJ2-5, with 13 bases that match TRBD2. V shed 4 bases, J shed 0 bases, and the junction held 17 bases outside the gene matches. The CDR3 covers 21 residues. CDR3 loop: CASSSRRALAGGPVYQETQYF. As DNA, the CDR3 is TGTGCCAGCAGTTCCCGAAGGGCACTAGCGGGAGGGCCCGTATACCAAGAGACCCAGTACTTC.

This clonotype has more than one count but fewer than ten. The rearrangement joins TRBV20-1 to TRBJ2-3; 10 nucleotides align to TRBD2. The CDR3 length is 17 residues. CDR1 is DFQATT and CDR2 is SNEGSKA in the germline V gene (reference sequence). Trimming took 0 bases from V and 0 from J; bases not matched to a gene: 6. CDR3 region: CSARDQGLAVSTDTQYF. The CDR3 DNA reads as TGCAGTGCTAGAGATCAAGGACTAGCGGTTAGCACAGATACGCAGTATTTT.

The chain uses TRBV18 and TRBJ2-1; TRBD2 matches 14 bases. J gave up 11 bases and V 2 bases, and 8 bases lay outside the gene matches. The CDR3 has 16 residues. CDR1 and CDR2 from the germline V gene are KGHSH and LQKENI. CDR3 sequence reads: CASSPGLAGGNKKQFF. CDR3 nucleotides: TGTGCCAGCTCACCAGGACTAGCGGGAGGCAACAAAAAGCAGTTCTTC.